One T cell receptor (beta chain) is described in this entry. The data stem from a study of cytomegalovirus exposure and HLA in healthy donors. The primer mix had 60 Vbeta and 13 Jbeta primers. TCRdb keeps only in-frame clones here, not all; method: immunoSEQ multiplex PCR. The sample has about 57,000 clones, 83% seen once. The V gene's germline CDR1 is KGHSH and CDR2 LQKENI. This CDR3 has 16 residues. Unmatched junction bases numbered 6, after V lost 3 bases and J lost 0 bases. This receptor was obtained from a man aged 30-40 years in good health and CMV-seronegative. Sequencing used PBMCs. The chain is built from TRBV18 and TRBJ2-7, with 9 bases that match TRBD1. As DNA, the CDR3 is TGTGCCAGCTCACCCACAGGGGGCAAAAGCTCCTACGAGCAGTACTTC. Amino acids: CASSPTGGKSSYEQYF. Variable domain in full (rest from reference TRBV18 and TRBJ2-7): NAGVMQNPRHLVRRRGQEARLRCSPMKGHSHVYWYRQLPEEGLKFMVYLQKENIIDESGMPKERFSAEFPKEGPSILRIQQVVRGDSAAYFCASSPTGGKSSYEQYFGPGTRLTVT.